A single sample is the source of the 29 T cell receptor beta chains below, sequenced in a study of T cell repertoires in cytomegalovirus infection. TCRdb processed the reads anew with MiXCR; each CDR3 protein has one entry. The sample lists about 78,000 distinct CDR3 sequences, 35% to 45% seen once, with approximately 93% in the top ten. These TCRs' antigens remain unknown. The specimen comprised CD8+ T cells from cultured PBMCs, sampled from culture after CMV antigen stimulation. The receptors stem from a human donor in good health (CMV status not recorded). Some clones in this sample may be carry-over from other donors' samples.

The CDR3 sequence: CASSLEPTDYQPLETQYF. CDR3 DNA sequence: TGTGCCAGCAGCTTAGAGCCGACAGACTATCAGCCATTAGAGACCCAGTACTTC. The rearrangement links TRBV11-2 to TRBJ2-5; D could derive from TRBD1 or TRBD2 (5 bases each). The germline CDR1 and CDR2 sequences are SGHAT and FQNNGV. Trimming took 0 bases from V and 4 from J, leaving 21 bases between them. The CDR3 spans 18 residues.

This clonotype was recorded only once. This chain joins TRBV3-1 and TRBJ2-3; 16 bases are shared with TRBD2. Germline V gene lookup returns CDR1 LGHDT and CDR2 YNNKEL (reference sequence). Trimming at V came to 0 bases and at J to 6 bases, leaving 9 bases not matched to a gene. This CDR3 spans 19 amino acids. The CDR3 spells CASSQEVLGLAGGVDTQYF. Here the CDR3 DNA reads TGTGCCAGCAGCCAAGAAGTGTTGGGACTAGCGGGGGGGGTGGATACGCAGTATTTT.

This clonotype has a count of ten or more. V gene TRBV2 combines with J gene TRBJ1-5, with D possibly matching TRBD1 (5 bases). The CDR3 covers 15 residues. V was shortened by 7 bases and J by 4 bases, with 17 bases between the two germline ends. CDR1 is SNHLY and CDR2 is FYNNEI in the germline V gene. This CDR3 is CASKGTIRGNQPQHF. The DNA for the CDR3 is TGTGCCAGCAAAGGGACGATTAGGGGAAATCAGCCCCAGCATTTT.

The V and J genes are TRBV12-3 or TRBV12-4 and TRBJ2-7; TRBD2 might be the D (6 bases). CDR3 length: 14 amino acids. V gave up 3 bases and J gave up 5 bases, with 14 bases separating them. CDR3 amino acids: CASSFGGAFDEQYF. CDR3 sequence (DNA): TGTGCCAGCAGTTTCGGAGGGGCTTTCGACGAGCAGTACTTC.

This clonotype was seen a handful of times. The V and J genes are TRBV10-3 and TRBJ2-7; 8 positions agree with TRBD1. This CDR3 is built from 16 residues. Germline CDR1 reads ENHRY; CDR2 reads SYGVKD. Unmatched junction bases numbered 11, after V lost 3 bases and J lost 4 bases. This chain's CDR3 is CAISDGQGGNLYEQYF. Written as DNA, the CDR3 is TGTGCCATCAGTGACGGACAGGGTGGGAATCTATACGAGCAGTACTTC.

The V and J genes are TRBV10-3 and TRBJ2-2; 8 bases match TRBD1. The germline V gene encodes CDR1 ENHRY and CDR2 SYGVKD. The CDR3 extends over 17 amino acids. Unmatched junction bases numbered 10, after V lost 5 bases and J lost 2 bases. In nucleotides, the CDR3 is TGTGCCATCAGTCGGACAGGGATGGTTGATAACACCGGGGAGCTGTTTTTT. It specifies CAISRTGMVDNTGELFF.

The chain recombines TRBV20-1 with TRBJ2-1, with D possibly being TRBD2 (7 bases). The CDR3 is 14 residues long. CDR1 is DFQATT and CDR2 is SNEGSKA in the germline V gene (reference sequence). CDR3 protein: CSTTSGGADNEQFF. As DNA, the CDR3 is TGCAGCACAACTTCTGGGGGGGCCGACAATGAGCAGTTCTTC.

This clonotype was found a few times. V is TRBV7-9 and J is TRBJ2-7, with D maybe TRBD2 (6 bases). With 5 bases removed from V and 2 bases from J, the gap between germline ends came to 16 bases. This CDR3 is built from 15 residues. Germline CDR1 reads SEHNR; CDR2 reads FQNEAQ (reference sequence). The CDR3 DNA reads as TGTGCCAGCAGCCCCGTGGGAGGTGGGCCCTACGAGCAGTACTTC. This translates into CASSPVGGGPYEQYF.

Ten or more counts support this clonotype. This rearrangement joins TRBV7-2 to TRBJ1-6; no definite D call. The germline V and J ends were trimmed by 1 base and 13 bases, with 5 bases remaining between them. CDR1 SGHTA and CDR2 FQGNSA come from the germline V gene. The CDR3 consists of 11 residues. The CDR3 here is CASSLGWPLHF. The CDR3 coding sequence is TGTGCCAGCAGCTTAGGGTGGCCCCTCCACTTT.

The V and J genes are TRBV5-1 and TRBJ2-3, with 10 positions matching TRBD1. Germline CDR1 reads SGHRS; CDR2 reads YFSETQ. The CDR3 has 16 amino acids. V shed 0 bases and J 1 base; nucleotides not matched to a gene: 2. CDR3 sequence: CASSLAGTGGTDTQYF. The DNA of the CDR3 is TGCGCCAGCAGCTTGGCCGGGACAGGGGGCACAGATACGCAGTATTTT. The full variable domain, its missing parts supplied by reference TRBV5-1 and TRBJ2-3, is KAGVTQTPRYLIKTRGQQVTLSCSPISGHRSVSWYQQTPGQGLQFLFEYFSETQRNKGNFPGRFSGRQFSNSRSEMNVSTLELGDSALYLCASSLAGTGGTDTQYFGPGTRLTVL.

The gene calls are TRBV19 and TRBJ2-5, with 7 bases that match TRBD1. CDR1 LNHDA and CDR2 SQIVND come from the germline V gene (reference sequence). The junction had 11 bases not matched to a gene; V was cut back by 5 bases and J by 5 bases. This CDR3 is built from 15 residues. The CDR3 loop reads CASSDGDSTGETQYF. Here the CDR3 DNA reads TGTGCCAGTAGTGATGGGGACAGTACCGGGGAGACCCAGTACTTC. Variable domain in full (rest from reference TRBV19 and TRBJ2-5): DGGITQSPKYLFRKEGQNVTLSCEQNLNHDAMYWYRQDPGQGLRLIYYSQIVNDFQKGDIAEGYSVSREKKESFPLTVTSAQKNPTAFYLCASSDGDSTGETQYFGPGTRLLVL.

This chain uses TRBV7-2 with TRBJ2-2, with D perhaps being TRBD1 or TRBD2 (5 bases each). Germline CDR1 reads SGHTA; CDR2 reads FQGNSA. The CDR3 has 14 amino acids. With 3 bases removed from V and 6 bases from J, the gap between germline ends came to 11 bases. In DNA form, the CDR3 reads TGTGCCAGCAGCTTGTCCCGGGGCGCCGGGGAGCTGTTTTTT. This codes for CASSLSRGAGELFF.

The CDR3 DNA sequence: TGTGCCAGCAGCTTAGGGTCCCAGCTTGAAGCTTTCTTT. Translated, it gives CASSLGSQLEAFF. The rearrangement uses TRBV7-8 and TRBJ1-1; D unresolved. Germline V gene lookup returns CDR1 SGHVS and CDR2 FQNEAQ. The CDR3 covers 13 residues. Trimming left V 1 base short and J 7 bases short, with 10 bases between.

This clonotype was observed a handful of times. The rearrangement uses TRBV7-6 and TRBJ1-1; D gene ambiguous. Germline CDR1 reads SGHVS; CDR2 reads FNYEAQ. CDR3 size: 15 residues. The V and J ends lost 7 bases and 6 bases respectively, with 21 bases between them. The CDR3 spells CASTSLEGPRAEAFF. The CDR3 DNA follows: TGTGCCAGCACCAGTTTAGAAGGGCCACGGGCTGAAGCTTTCTTT.

The rearrangement joins TRBV5-8 to TRBJ1-5; 9 nucleotides match TRBD1. CDR3 length equals 15 residues. Germline values: CDR1 SGHTS, CDR2 YDEGEE. J lost 7 bases, V lost 5 bases, and 10 bases had no gene match. DNA of the CDR3: TGTGCCAGCAGTTCCGGGACAGGGTCTCGACAGCCCCAGCATTTT. It encodes CASSSGTGSRQPQHF.

In this sample, this clonotype turned up a few times. The chain links TRBV6-5 to TRBJ2-7; no firm D call. Germline lookup yields CDR1 MNHEY and CDR2 SVGAGI. The CDR3 has 13 residues. V was cut by 1 base and J by 3 bases, with 7 bases left in between. CDR3 protein: CASSYLVGYEQYF. The CDR3 DNA reads as TGTGCCAGCAGTTACTTGGTCGGCTACGAGCAGTACTTC.

This clonotype occurred a few times. V and J are TRBV28 and TRBJ2-7; weak D call: TRBD2 (6 bases). From germline, CDR1 is MDHEN and CDR2 SYDVKM. CDR3 size: 14 residues. Trimming pared 5 bases from V and 3 bases from J, leaving 14 bases between. For the CDR3, the DNA is TGTGCCAGCAGTCGGAGGGCCTTCCTCTACGAGCAGTACTTC. Translated, it gives CASSRRAFLYEQYF.

The chain joins TRBV7-2 to TRBJ2-1; 8 bases fit TRBD2. The CDR3 has 15 residues. The V gene's germline CDR1 is SGHTA and CDR2 FQGNSA. With V trimmed by 1 base and J by 3 bases, 2 bases remained unmatched. The CDR3, as DNA: TGTGCCAGCAGCTTAGGCGGGGGGAGCTACAATGAGCAGTTCTTC. Translation: CASSLGGGSYNEQFF.

This chain connects TRBV7-9 to TRBJ1-2; D uncertain. Germline lookup yields CDR1 SEHNR and CDR2 FQNEAQ (reference sequence). Trimming removed 4 bases from V and 8 bases from J, with 17 bases in between. CDR3 length: 14 residues. The CDR3 DNA is TGTGCCAGCAGCTACCCCTCCCATGAGCGGGGCTACACCTTC. This codes for CASSYPSHERGYTF.

Here the CDR3 DNA reads TGTGCCAGCAGTTTATCGATGGGTGGGAACAATGAGCAGTTCTTC. Protein product: CASSLSMGGNNEQFF. The chain couples TRBV27 to TRBJ2-1; D is unclear. V shed 0 bases and J shed 5 bases, with 11 bases lying between them. This CDR3 is 15 amino acids long. Germline V gene sequence: CDR1 MNHEY, CDR2 SMNVEV (reference sequence).

The V gene is TRBV7-9, the J gene TRBJ1-2, with 12 bases lining up with TRBD1. The V and J ends lost 5 bases and 3 bases, in that order; junction bases with no gene match: 4. The germline V gene encodes CDR1 SEHNR and CDR2 FQNEAQ (reference sequence). The CDR3 extends over 15 amino acids. The CDR3 DNA is TGTGCCAGCAGCGAAGGGACAGGGGGCTACTATGGCTACACCTTC. This translates into CASSEGTGGYYGYTF.

This chain joins TRBV25-1 and TRBJ2-5; D gene ambiguous. V was shortened by 0 bases and J by 3 bases, with 8 bases between the two germline ends. There are 14 residues in the CDR3. Germline loops: CDR1 MGHDK, CDR2 SYGVNS. CDR3 sequence (DNA): TGTGCCAGCAGTGAATATTCTGAGAAAGAGACCCAGTACTTC. This gives the protein CASSEYSEKETQYF.

The J gene is TRBJ1-1, the V gene TRBV5-4; TRBD1 aligns across 9 bases. The ends lost 4 bases at V and 5 bases at J; junction bases unmatched: 9. Germline V gene lookup returns CDR1 SGHNT and CDR2 YYREEE (reference sequence). CDR3 size: 15 residues. The CDR3 sequence is CASSPDRGTDTEAFF. The CDR3 DNA is TGTGCCAGCAGCCCCGACAGGGGGACGGATACTGAAGCTTTCTTT. The full variable domain, its missing parts supplied by reference TRBV5-4 and TRBJ1-1, is ETGVTQSPTHLIKTRGQQVTLRCSSQSGHNTVSWYQQALGQGPQFIFQYYREEENGRGNFPPRFSGLQFPNYSSELNVNALELDDSALYLCASSPDRGTDTEAFFGQGTRLTVV.

The rearrangement links TRBV19 to TRBJ2-1; TRBD1 or TRBD2 may be the D gene (5 bases each). Germline V gene data show CDR1 as LNHDA and CDR2 as SQIVND (reference sequence). V was clipped by 5 bases and J by 7 bases, with 12 bases between them. The CDR3 consists of 13 residues. In DNA form, the CDR3 reads TGTGCCAGTAGTCGAGGGGAAGCTAATGAGCAGTTCTTC. As protein: CASSRGEANEQFF.

The chain carries TRBV11-3 and TRBJ1-1; the D is unclear. The CDR3 runs to 13 residues. Germline assignment: CDR1 SGHNT and CDR2 YENEEA. Trimming shortened V by 5 bases and J by 6 bases, and 13 bases separated the two germline ends. The CDR3 nucleotides are TGTGCCAGCAGCCCCGGTCGTAGCTCTGAAGCTTTCTTT. Its protein is CASSPGRSSEAFF.

The chain couples TRBV20-1 to TRBJ2-7; weak D call: TRBD2 (5 bases). Germline loops: CDR1 DFQATT, CDR2 SNEGSKA (reference sequence). Deletions cut 3 bases from V and 1 base from J, with 10 bases between. The length of the CDR3 is 13 residues. CDR3 loop: CSARSRESYEQYF. CDR3 DNA: TGCAGTGCTAGGTCTCGGGAATCCTACGAGCAGTACTTC.

This chain links TRBV7-4 with TRBJ2-1, with 10 nucleotides matching TRBD2. Losses at the gene ends were 5 bases for V and 1 base for J; bases not matched to a gene: 5. This CDR3 has 16 residues. Germline values: CDR1 SGHVT, CDR2 SQSDAQ. The CDR3 is CASSPTSGVSYNEQFF. The CDR3 region has the DNA TGTGCCAGCAGCCCTACTAGCGGGGTTTCCTACAATGAGCAGTTCTTC.

This clonotype was recorded a few times. This rearrangement joins TRBV28 to TRBJ2-2; TRBD1 matches 11 bases. The CDR3 length is 16 residues. The V gene end was trimmed by 6 bases and the J gene end by 5 bases; junction bases not matched to a gene: 8. Germline V gives CDR1 MDHEN, CDR2 SYDVKM. The CDR3 here is CASSSLGQGVTGELFF. For the CDR3, the DNA is TGTGCCAGCAGCAGCCTGGGACAGGGGGTTACCGGGGAGCTGTTTTTT.

This clonotype was observed a few times. The genes are TRBV27 and TRBJ2-3, with D perhaps TRBD1 (6 bases). Germline CDR1 MNHEY, CDR2 SMNVEV (reference sequence). CDR3 length: 14 amino acids. Trimming removed 6 bases from V and 0 bases from J, with 10 bases in between. CDR3 DNA sequence: TGTGCCAGCAGGCGGACAGTCAGCACAGATACGCAGTATTTT. Translating gives CASRRTVSTDTQYF.